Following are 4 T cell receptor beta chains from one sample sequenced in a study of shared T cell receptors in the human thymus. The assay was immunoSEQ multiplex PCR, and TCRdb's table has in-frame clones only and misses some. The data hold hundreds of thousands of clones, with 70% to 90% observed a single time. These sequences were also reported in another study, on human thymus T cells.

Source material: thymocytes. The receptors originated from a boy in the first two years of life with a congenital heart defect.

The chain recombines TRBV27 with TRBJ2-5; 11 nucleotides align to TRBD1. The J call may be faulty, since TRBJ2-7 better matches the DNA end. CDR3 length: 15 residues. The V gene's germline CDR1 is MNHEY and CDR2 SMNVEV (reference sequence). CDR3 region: CASSLLRTGGDEQYF. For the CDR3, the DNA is TGTGCCAGCAGTTTATTGAGGACAGGGGGCGACGAGCAGTACTTC.

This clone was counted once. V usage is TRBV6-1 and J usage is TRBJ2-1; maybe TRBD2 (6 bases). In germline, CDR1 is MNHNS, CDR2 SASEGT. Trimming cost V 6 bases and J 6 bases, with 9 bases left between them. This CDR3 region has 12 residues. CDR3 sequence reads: CASRTGVNEQFF. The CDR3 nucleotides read TGTGCCAGCAGAACGGGAGTCAATGAGCAGTTCTTC.

The CDR3 bases are TGTGCCAGCAGGCAAGGTTTTGGGGGGGCGTCTCGTGGCTACACCTTC. It yields the protein CASRQGFGGASRGYTF. The V and J genes are TRBV27 and TRBJ1-2; D possibly corresponds to TRBD1 (6 bases). This CDR3 spans 16 amino acids. V lost 6 bases, J lost 7 bases, and 24 bases lay in between. Germline assignment: CDR1 MNHEY and CDR2 SMNVEV (reference sequence).

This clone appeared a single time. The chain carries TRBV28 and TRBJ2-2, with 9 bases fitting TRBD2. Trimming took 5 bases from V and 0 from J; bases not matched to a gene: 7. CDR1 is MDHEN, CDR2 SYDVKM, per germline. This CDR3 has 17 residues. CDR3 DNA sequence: TGTGCCAGCAGTCCGCTAGCGGGACGCGCGAACACCGGGGAGCTGTTTTTT. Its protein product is CASSPLAGRANTGELFF.